This T cell receptor (beta chain) derives from a study of blood T cells in healthy people across ages. Combining a sample-barcoded 5' primer with a J-beta primer mix, a second PCR ran for about 7 to 11 cycles. TCRdb ran MiXCR on the 5' RACE reads and lists one entry per CDR3 protein. Here the sample spans 550,000 to 750,000 distinct CDR3 sequences, around a fifth being singletons. The CDR3 runs 13 residues. The ends lost 7 bases at V and 4 bases at J; junction bases unmatched: 2. Germline CDR1 and CDR2: DFQATT and SNEGSKA (reference sequence). The sample was blood. This receptor was taken from a man between 70 and 80 years old in good health. The rearrangement uses TRBV20-1 and TRBJ2-3; 13 bases agree with TRBD2. The CDR3 spells CSGGLAGSDTQYF. CDR3 sequence (DNA): TGCAGTGGGGGACTAGCGGGGTCAGATACGCAGTATTTT.